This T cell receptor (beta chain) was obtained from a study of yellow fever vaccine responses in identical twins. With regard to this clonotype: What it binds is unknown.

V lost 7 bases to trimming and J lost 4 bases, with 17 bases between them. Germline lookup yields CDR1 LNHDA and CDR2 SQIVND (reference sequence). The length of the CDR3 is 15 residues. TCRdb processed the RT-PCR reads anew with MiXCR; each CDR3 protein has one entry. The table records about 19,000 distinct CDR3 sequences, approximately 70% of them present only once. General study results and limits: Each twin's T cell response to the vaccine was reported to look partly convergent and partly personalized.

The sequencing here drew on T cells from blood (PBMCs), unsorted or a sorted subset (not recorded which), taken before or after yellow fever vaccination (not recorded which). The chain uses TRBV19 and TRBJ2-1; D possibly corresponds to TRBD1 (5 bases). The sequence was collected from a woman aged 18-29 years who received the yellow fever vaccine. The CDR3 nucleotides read TGTGCCAGTAACCCCCGACAGTCACCTTACAATGAGCAGTTCTTC. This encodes CASNPRQSPYNEQFF.